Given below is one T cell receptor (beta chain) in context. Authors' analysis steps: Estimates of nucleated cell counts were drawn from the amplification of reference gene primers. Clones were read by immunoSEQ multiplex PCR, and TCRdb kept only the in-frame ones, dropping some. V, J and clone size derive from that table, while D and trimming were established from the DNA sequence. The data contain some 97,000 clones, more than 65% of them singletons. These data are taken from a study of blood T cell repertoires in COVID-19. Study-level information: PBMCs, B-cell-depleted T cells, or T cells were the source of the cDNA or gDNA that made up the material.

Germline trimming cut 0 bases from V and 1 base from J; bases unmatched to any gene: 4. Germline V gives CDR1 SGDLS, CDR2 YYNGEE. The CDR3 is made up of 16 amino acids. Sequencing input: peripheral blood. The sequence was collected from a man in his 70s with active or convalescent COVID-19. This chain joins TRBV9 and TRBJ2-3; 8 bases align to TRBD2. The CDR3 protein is CASSVVGGGGTDTQYF. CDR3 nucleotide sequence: TGTGCCAGCAGCGTAGTCGGGGGGGGCGGCACAGATACGCAGTATTTT.